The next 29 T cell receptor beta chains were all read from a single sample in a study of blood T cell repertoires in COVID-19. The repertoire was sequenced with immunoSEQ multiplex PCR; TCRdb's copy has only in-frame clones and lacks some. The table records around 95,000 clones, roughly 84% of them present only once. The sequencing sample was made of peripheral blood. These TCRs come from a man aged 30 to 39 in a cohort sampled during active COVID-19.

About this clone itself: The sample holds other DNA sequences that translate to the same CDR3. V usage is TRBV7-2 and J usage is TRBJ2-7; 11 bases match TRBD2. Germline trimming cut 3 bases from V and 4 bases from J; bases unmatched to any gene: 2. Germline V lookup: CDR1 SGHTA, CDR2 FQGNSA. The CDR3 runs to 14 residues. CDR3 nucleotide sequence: TGTGCCAGCAGCTTTAGCGGGGGGGCGTACGAGCAGTACTTC. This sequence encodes CASSFSGGAYEQYF.

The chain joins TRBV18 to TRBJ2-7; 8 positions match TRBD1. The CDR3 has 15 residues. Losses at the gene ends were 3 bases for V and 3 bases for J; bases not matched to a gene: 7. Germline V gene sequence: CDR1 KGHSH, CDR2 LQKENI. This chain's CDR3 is CASSPNGQGYYEQYF. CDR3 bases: TGTGCCAGCTCACCGAATGGACAGGGCTACTACGAGCAGTACTTC.

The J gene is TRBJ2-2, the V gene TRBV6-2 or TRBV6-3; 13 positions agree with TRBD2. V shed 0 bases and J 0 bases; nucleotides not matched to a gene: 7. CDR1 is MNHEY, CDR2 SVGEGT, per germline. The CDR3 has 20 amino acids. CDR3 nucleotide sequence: TGTGCCAGCAGTTACTCCGGACTAGCGGGGGAGATAACGAACACCGGGGAGCTGTTTTTT. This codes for CASSYSGLAGEITNTGELFF.

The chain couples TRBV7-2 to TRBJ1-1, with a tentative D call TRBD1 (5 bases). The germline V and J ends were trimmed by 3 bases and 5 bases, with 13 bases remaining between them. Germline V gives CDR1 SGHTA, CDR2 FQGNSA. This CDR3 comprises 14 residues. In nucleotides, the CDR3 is TGTGCCAGCAGCTTGGACACACACAGGACTGAAGCTTTCTTT. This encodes CASSLDTHRTEAFF.

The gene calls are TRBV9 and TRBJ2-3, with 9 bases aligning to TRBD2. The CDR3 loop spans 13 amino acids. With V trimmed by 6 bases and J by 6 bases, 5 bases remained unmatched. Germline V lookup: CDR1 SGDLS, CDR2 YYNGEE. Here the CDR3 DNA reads TGTGCCAGCAATGCGGGGGGGGCGGATACGCAGTATTTT. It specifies CASNAGGADTQYF. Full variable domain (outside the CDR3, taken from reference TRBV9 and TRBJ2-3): DSGVTQTPKHLITATGQRVTLRCSPRSGDLSVYWYQQSLDQGLQFLIQYYNGEERAKGNILERFSAQQFPDLHSELNLSSLELGDSALYFCASNAGGADTQYFGPGTRLTVL.

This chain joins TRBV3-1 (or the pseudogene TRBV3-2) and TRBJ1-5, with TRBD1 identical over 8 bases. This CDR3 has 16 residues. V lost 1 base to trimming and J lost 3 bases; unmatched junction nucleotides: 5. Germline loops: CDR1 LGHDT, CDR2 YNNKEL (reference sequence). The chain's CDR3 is CASSQGWTGNNQPQHF. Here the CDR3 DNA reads TGTGCCAGCAGCCAAGGCTGGACAGGGAACAATCAGCCCCAGCATTTT.

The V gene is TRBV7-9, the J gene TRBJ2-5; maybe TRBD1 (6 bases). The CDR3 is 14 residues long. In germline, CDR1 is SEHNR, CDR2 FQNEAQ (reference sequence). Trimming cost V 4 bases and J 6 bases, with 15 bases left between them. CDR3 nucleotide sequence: TGTGCCAGCAGCTGGCGGACAGCCGTAAAGACCCAGTACTTC. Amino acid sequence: CASSWRTAVKTQYF.

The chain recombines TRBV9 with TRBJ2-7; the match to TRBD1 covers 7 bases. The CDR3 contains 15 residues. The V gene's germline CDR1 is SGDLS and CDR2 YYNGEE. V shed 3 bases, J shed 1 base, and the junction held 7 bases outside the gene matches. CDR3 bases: TGTGCCAGCAGCGCTCAACAGGGGACGTCCTACGAGCAGTACTTC. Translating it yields CASSAQQGTSYEQYF.

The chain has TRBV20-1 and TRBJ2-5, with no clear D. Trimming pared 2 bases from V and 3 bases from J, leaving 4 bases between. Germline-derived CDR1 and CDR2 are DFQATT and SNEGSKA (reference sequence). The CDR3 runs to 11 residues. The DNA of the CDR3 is TGCAGTGCTAGACCAGAAGAGACCCAGTACTTC. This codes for CSARPEETQYF.

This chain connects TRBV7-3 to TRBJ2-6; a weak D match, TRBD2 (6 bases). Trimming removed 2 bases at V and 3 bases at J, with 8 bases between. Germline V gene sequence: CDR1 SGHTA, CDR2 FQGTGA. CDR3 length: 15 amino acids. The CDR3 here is CASSLAGYGANVLTF. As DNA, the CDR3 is TGTGCCAGCAGCTTAGCGGGATATGGGGCCAACGTCCTGACTTTC.

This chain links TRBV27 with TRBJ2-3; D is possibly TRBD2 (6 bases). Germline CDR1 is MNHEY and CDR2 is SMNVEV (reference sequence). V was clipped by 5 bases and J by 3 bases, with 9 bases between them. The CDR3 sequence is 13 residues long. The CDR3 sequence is CASSGTRTDTQYF. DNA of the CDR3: TGTGCCAGCAGTGGGACTCGTACAGATACGCAGTATTTT.

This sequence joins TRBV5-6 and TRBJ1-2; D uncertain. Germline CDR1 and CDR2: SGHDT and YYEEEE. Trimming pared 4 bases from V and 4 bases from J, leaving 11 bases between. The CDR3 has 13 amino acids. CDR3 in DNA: TGTGCCAGCAGCCCCCGGGGTGTCTATGGCTACACCTTC. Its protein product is CASSPRGVYGYTF.

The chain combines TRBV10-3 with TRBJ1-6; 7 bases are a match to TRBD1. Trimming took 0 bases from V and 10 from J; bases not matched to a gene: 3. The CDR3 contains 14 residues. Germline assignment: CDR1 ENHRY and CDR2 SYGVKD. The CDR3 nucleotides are TGTGCCATCAGTGAGTCGGGACAGTACTCACCCCTCCACTTT. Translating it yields CAISESGQYSPLHF.

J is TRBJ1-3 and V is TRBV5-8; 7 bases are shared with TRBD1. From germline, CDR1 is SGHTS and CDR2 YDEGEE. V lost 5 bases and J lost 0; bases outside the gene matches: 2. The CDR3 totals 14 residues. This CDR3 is CASSYRGSGNTIYF. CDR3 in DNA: TGTGCCAGCAGTTACAGGGGCTCTGGAAACACCATATATTTT.

CDR3 bases: TGTGCCAGCAGACAGGACAGGGTTTACGAGCAGTACTTC. Residues: CASRQDRVYEQYF. The chain couples TRBV6-5 to TRBJ2-7, with 8 bases lining up with TRBD1. The CDR3 sequence is 13 residues long. With 6 bases clipped from V and 4 bases from J, the junction kept 5 bases outside the gene matches. CDR1 is MNHEY, CDR2 SVGAGI, per germline.

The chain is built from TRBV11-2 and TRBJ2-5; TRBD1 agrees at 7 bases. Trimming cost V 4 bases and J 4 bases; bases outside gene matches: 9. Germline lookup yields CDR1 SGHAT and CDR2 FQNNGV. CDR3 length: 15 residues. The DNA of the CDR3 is TGTGCCAGCAGCTCGGGACAGTTATCCACAGAGACCCAGTACTTC. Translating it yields CASSSGQLSTETQYF.

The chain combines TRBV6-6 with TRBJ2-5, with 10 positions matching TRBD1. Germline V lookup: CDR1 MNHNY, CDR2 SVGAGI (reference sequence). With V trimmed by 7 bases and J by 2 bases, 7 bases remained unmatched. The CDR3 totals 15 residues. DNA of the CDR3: TGTGCCAGCATTCGCCCGGGACAGGGGCAAGAGACCCAGTACTTC. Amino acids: CASIRPGQGQETQYF.

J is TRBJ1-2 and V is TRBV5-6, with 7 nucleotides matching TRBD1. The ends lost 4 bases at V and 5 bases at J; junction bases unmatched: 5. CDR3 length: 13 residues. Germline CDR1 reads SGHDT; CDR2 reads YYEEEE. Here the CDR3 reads CASSPPGQYGYTF. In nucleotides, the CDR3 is TGTGCCAGCAGCCCACCGGGACAGTATGGCTACACCTTC.

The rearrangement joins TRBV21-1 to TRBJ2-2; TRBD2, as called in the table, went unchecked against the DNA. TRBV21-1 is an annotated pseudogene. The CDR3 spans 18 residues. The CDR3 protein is CASSKALLLSPLTGELFF. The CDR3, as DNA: TGTGCCAGCAGCAAAGCGCTTTTACTCTCACCTTTAACTGGGGAGCTGTTTTTT.

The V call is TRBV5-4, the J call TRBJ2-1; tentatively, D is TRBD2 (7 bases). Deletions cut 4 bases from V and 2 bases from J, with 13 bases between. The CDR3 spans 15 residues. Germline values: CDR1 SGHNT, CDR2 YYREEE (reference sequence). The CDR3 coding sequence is TGTGCCAGCAGCCCTCCGGGGGGCACCTACAATGAGCAGTTCTTC. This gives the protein CASSPPGGTYNEQFF.

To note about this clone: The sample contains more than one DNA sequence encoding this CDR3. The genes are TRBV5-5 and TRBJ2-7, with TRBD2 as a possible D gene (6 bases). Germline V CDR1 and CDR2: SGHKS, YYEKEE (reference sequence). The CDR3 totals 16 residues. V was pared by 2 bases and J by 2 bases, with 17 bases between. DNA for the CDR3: TGTGCCAGCAGCTTACACCCCGGTAGCGGCACCTACGAGCAGTACTTC. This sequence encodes CASSLHPGSGTYEQYF.

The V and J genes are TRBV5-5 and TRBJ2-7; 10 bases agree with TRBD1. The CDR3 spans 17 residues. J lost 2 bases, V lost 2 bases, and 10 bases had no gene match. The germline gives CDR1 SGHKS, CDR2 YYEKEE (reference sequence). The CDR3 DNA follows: TGTGCCAGCAGCTTAGTGCCTCCGGGACAGGGGCCCTACGAGCAGTACTTC. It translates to CASSLVPPGQGPYEQYF.

The CDR3 spells CASSSVAGSMGTEAFF. The CDR3 region has the DNA TGTGCCAGCAGTTCCGTAGCAGGGTCTATGGGCACTGAAGCTTTCTTT. The V call is TRBV6-5, the J call TRBJ1-1; D is perhaps TRBD1 (5 bases). This CDR3 is built from 16 residues. V was cut by 4 bases and J by 4 bases, with 19 bases left in between. Per germline, CDR1 MNHEY and CDR2 SVGAGI.

The CDR3 nucleotides read TGTGCCAGCAGCAATCTCCCTGGACAGCGAGGCGAGCAGTACTTC. Its protein is CASSNLPGQRGEQYF. V and J are TRBV7-9 and TRBJ2-7; the D gene is possibly TRBD1 (6 bases). Germline V gene sequence: CDR1 SEHNR, CDR2 FQNEAQ (reference sequence). The CDR3 totals 15 residues. V was trimmed by 5 bases and J by 6 bases, leaving 20 bases between them.

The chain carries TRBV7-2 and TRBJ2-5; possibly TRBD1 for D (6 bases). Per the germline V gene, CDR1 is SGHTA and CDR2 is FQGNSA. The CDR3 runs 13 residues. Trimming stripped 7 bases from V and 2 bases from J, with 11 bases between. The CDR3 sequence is CASTFRGQETQYF. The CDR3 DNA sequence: TGTGCCAGCACCTTCAGGGGTCAAGAGACCCAGTACTTC.

CDR3: CASSLGDRSYEQYF. The CDR3 region has the DNA TGTGCCAGCAGCTTGGGGGACAGAAGCTACGAGCAGTACTTC. The gene calls are TRBV7-9 and TRBJ2-7; 7 nucleotides line up with TRBD1. V lost 3 bases to trimming and J lost 3 bases; unmatched junction nucleotides: 5. Germline-derived CDR1 and CDR2 are SEHNR and FQNEAQ (reference sequence). The length of the CDR3 is 14 residues.

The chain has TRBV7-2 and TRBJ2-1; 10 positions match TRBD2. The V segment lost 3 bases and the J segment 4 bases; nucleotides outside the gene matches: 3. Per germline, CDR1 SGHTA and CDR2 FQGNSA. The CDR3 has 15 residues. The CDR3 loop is CASSLPSGGYNEQFF. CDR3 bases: TGTGCCAGCAGCTTGCCTAGCGGGGGATACAATGAGCAGTTCTTC.

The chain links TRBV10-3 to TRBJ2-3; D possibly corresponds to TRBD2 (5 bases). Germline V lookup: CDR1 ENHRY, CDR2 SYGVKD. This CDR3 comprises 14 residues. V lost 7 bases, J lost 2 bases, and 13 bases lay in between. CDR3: CAIMQDSNTDTQYF. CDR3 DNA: TGTGCCATCATGCAGGACTCCAACACAGATACGCAGTATTTT.

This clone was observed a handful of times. The DNA of the CDR3 is TGTGCCAGCAGCTCGACAGGGGAGGGCGGCTACACCTTC. This sequence encodes CASSSTGEGGYTF. The chain recombines TRBV5-5 with TRBJ1-2; 8 bases fit TRBD1. This CDR3 is built from 13 residues. From germline, CDR1 is SGHKS and CDR2 YYEKEE (reference sequence). Unmatched junction bases numbered 6, after V lost 3 bases and J lost 8 bases.